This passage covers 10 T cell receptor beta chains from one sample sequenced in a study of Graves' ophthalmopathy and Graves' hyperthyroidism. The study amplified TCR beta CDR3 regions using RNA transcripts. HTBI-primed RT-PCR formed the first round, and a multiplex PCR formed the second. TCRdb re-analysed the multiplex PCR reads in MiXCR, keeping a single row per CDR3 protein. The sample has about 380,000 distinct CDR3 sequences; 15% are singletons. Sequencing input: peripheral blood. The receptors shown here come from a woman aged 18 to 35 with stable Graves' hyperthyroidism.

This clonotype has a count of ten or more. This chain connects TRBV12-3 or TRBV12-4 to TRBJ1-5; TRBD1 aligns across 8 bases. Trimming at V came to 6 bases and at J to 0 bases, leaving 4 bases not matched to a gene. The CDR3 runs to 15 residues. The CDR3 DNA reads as TGTGCCAGCAGCCTCAGGGGGCTTAGCAATCAGCCCCAGCATTTT. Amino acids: CASSLRGLSNQPQHF.

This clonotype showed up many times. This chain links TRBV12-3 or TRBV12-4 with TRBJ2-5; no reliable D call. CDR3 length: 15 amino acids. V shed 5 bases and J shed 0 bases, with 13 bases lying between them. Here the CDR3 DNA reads TGTGCCAGCAGTCAGACTGGTGGGCACCAAGAGACCCAGTACTTC. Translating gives CASSQTGGHQETQYF.

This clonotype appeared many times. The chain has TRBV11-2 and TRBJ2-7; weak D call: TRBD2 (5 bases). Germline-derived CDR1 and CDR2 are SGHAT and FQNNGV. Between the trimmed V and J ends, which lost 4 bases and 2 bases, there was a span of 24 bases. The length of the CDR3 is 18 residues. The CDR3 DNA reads TGTGCCAGCAGCTCCCTAGCCCCGGCCAAACGGGCGGCCTACGAGCAGTACTTC. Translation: CASSSLAPAKRAAYEQYF.

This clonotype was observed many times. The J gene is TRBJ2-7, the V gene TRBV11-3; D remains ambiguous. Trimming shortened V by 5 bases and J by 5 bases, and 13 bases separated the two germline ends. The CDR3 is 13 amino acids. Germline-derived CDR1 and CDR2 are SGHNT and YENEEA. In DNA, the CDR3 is TGTGCCAGCAGCCCCCCCGCTAGGGACGAGCAGTACTTC. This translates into CASSPPARDEQYF.

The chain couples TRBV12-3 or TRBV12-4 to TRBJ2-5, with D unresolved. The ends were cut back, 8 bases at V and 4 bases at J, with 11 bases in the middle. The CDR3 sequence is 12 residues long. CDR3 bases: TGTGCCAGCCCCCGGGTCACAGAGACCCAGTACTTC. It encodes CASPRVTETQYF.

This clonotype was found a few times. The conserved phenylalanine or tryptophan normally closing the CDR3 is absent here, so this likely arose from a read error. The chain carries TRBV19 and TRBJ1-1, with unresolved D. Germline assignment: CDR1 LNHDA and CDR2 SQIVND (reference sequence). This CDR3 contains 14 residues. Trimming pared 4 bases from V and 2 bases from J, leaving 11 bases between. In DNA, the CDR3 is TGTGCCAGTAGTACCGATATCTTAAACACTGAAGCTTTCCTT. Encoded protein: CASSTDILNTEAFL.

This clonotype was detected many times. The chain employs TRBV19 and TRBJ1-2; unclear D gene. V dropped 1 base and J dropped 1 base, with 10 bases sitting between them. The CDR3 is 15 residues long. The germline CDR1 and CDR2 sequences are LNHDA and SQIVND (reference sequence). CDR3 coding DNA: TGTGCCAGTAGTATAGGCGGAACGCTTAACTATGGCTACACCTTC. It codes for CASSIGGTLNYGYTF. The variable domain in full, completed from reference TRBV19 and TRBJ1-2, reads DGGITQSPKYLFRKEGQNVTLSCEQNLNHDAMYWYRQDPGQGLRLIYYSQIVNDFQKGDIAEGYSVSREKKESFPLTVTSAQKNPTAFYLCASSIGGTLNYGYTFGSGTRLTVV.

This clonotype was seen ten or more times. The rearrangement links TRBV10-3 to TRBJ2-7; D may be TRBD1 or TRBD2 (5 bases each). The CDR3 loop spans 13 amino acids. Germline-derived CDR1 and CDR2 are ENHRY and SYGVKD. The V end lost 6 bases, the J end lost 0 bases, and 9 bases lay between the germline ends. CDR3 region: CAIRGDGSYEQYF. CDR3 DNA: TGTGCCATCAGAGGGGACGGCTCCTACGAGCAGTACTTC.

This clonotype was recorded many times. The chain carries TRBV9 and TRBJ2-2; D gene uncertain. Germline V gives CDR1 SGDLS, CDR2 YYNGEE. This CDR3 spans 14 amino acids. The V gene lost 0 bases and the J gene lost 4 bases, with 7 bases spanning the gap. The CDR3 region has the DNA TGTGCCAGCAGCGTAGGCCAGCCCACCGGGGAGCTGTTTTTT. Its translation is CASSVGQPTGELFF.

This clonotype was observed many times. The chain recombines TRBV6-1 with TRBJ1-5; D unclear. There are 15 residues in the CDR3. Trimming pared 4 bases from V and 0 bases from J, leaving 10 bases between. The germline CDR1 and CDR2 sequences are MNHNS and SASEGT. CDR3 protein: CASSGFPNSNQPQHF. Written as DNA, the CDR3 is TGTGCCAGCAGTGGCTTTCCAAATAGCAATCAGCCCCAGCATTTT.